A single sample is the source of the 8 T cell receptor beta chains below, sequenced in a study of T cell responses to AZD1222 COVID-19 vaccine (dated by TCRdb to the early 2020s). The library was made by the immunoSEQ multiplex PCR assay. TCRdb retrieved this table from immuneACCESS and kept in-frame rearrangements only. Not all clones are present; in checked studies, unresolved V genes account for under half, and no reason is known for the remainder. This sample has around 120,000 clones in its table, and 90% of those were observed once. The ten largest make up around 7.8% of the sample. According to the study, the label for this sample's time point signals: baseline before first vaccination. The material was peripheral blood, obtained on day 0 of AZD1222 vaccination. The receptors were gathered from an adult in good health.

The V and J genes are TRBV5-6 and TRBJ2-5, with 9 bases fitting TRBD2. Trimming removed 9 bases from V and 2 bases from J; junction bases left unmatched: 11. Germline V gene lookup returns CDR1 SGHDT and CDR2 YYEEEE. The CDR3 is made up of 15 amino acids. Here the CDR3 DNA reads TGTGCCACCAGGACGGGCGGGAGGGCACAAGAGACCCAGTACTTC. Encoded protein: CATRTGGRAQETQYF.

V gene TRBV5-1 combines with J gene TRBJ2-1; tentative D call: TRBD1 (5 bases). Trimming took 4 bases from V and 0 from J, leaving 11 bases between them. The CDR3 is 15 residues long. The V gene's germline CDR1 is SGHRS and CDR2 YFSETQ. In DNA, the CDR3 is TGCGCCAGCAGCCCCCGACAGAGCTCCTACAATGAGCAGTTCTTC. Translated: CASSPRQSSYNEQFF. Drawing the rest from reference TRBV5-1 and TRBJ2-1, the complete variable domain is KAGVTQTPRYLIKTRGQQVTLSCSPISGHRSVSWYQQTPGQGLQFLFEYFSETQRNKGNFPGRFSGRQFSNSRSEMNVSTLELGDSALYLCASSPRQSSYNEQFFGPGTRLTVL.

This chain joins TRBV3-1 (or the pseudogene TRBV3-2) and TRBJ2-7, with D perhaps matching TRBD2 (7 bases). The CDR3 is 15 amino acids. Germline V lookup: CDR1 LGHDT, CDR2 YNNKEL (reference sequence). The V end lost 4 bases, the J end lost 2 bases, and 15 bases lay between the germline ends. The CDR3 DNA follows: TGTGCCAGCAGCCGAACCCTGGGGGGGCCCTACGAGCAGTACTTC. Translating gives CASSRTLGGPYEQYF.

V and J are TRBV7-9 and TRBJ2-1; 10 bases agree with TRBD2. The CDR3 covers 17 residues. Germline CDR1 SEHNR, CDR2 FQNEAQ (reference sequence). Germline trimming cut 6 bases from V and 4 bases from J; bases unmatched to any gene: 12. The chain's CDR3 is CASRRSTSGTGYNEQFF. CDR3 bases: TGTGCCAGCAGAAGAAGCACTAGCGGGACCGGATACAATGAGCAGTTCTTC. Looking up the rest from reference TRBV7-9 and TRBJ2-1 gives the full variable domain: DTGVSQNPRHKITKRGQNVTFRCDPISEHNRLYWYRQTLGQGPEFLTYFQNEAQLEKSRLLSDRFSAERPKGSFSTLEIQRTEQGDSAMYLCASRRSTSGTGYNEQFFGPGTRLTVL.

The CDR3 DNA follows: TGTGCCAGCAGCCCTTCCCCCACCGGGGAGCTGTTTTTT. Its translation is CASSPSPTGELFF. V gene TRBV11-1 combines with J gene TRBJ2-2; D uncertain. Trimming removed 5 bases from V and 4 bases from J, with 8 bases in between. The germline CDR1 and CDR2 sequences are SGHAT and FQDESV (reference sequence). CDR3 size: 13 residues.

The gene calls are TRBV28 and TRBJ1-5, with 8 bases identical to TRBD1. The CDR3 is 14 amino acids. The junction had 6 bases not matched to a gene; V was cut back by 2 bases and J by 9 bases. Germline V CDR1 and CDR2: MDHEN, SYDVKM. The CDR3 sequence: CASSLRDRRMPQHF. CDR3 nucleotides: TGTGCCAGCAGTTTACGGGACAGGAGGATGCCCCAGCATTTT.

The chain is built from TRBV21-1 and TRBJ1-6. TRBV21-1 is annotated as a pseudogene. The CDR3 covers 16 residues. CDR3 region: CAIRGGGISGNSPLHF. Here the CDR3 DNA reads TGTGCCATCCGAGGGGGGGGCATATCAGGAAATTCACCCCTCCACTTT.

The rearrangement links TRBV7-9 to TRBJ2-5, with TRBD2 matching over 10 bases. V dropped 5 bases and J dropped 5; count of bases not matched to a gene: 11. Germline V lookup: CDR1 SEHNR, CDR2 FQNEAQ (reference sequence). The CDR3 sequence is 16 residues long. This CDR3 reads CASSGRTSGGGETQYF. In DNA, the CDR3 is TGTGCCAGCAGCGGCCGGACTAGCGGAGGCGGGGAGACCCAGTACTTC.